Shown below are 23 T cell receptor beta chains from a single sample sequenced in a study of T cells expressing NK-cell markers. TCRdb re-called the 5' RACE reads; every CDR3 protein appears as one record, without DNA. The table for this sample gives about 260,000 distinct CDR3 sequences. The specimen was blood T cells: a sorted CD56 or NKG2C T cell subset, CD4+ or CD8+ T cells, or bulk PBMC T cells (not recorded which). These TCRs come from a woman aged 18 to 75 in good health.

This chain uses TRBV20-1 with TRBJ2-5; TCRdb's D call, TRBD2, is unchecked because there is no DNA. The CDR3 has 15 amino acids. Germline CDR1 and CDR2: DFQATT and SNEGSKA (reference sequence). CDR3 protein: CSARDSRGGLETQYF.

The chain joins TRBV12-3 or TRBV12-4 to TRBJ1-3; the D call from TCRdb, TRBD1, cannot be confirmed without DNA. The CDR3 contains 13 residues. The CDR3 spells CASSYRAGNTIYF.

The rearrangement joins TRBV4-1 to TRBJ1-2; absent DNA, TCRdb's TRBD1 call cannot be checked. From germline, CDR1 is MGHRA and CDR2 YSYEKL. The CDR3 contains 13 residues. The CDR3 protein is CASSQPQGYGYTF.

The chain is built from TRBV4-2 and TRBJ2-1; TCRdb lists TRBD2, though no DNA is available to test this call. Germline assignment: CDR1 LGHNA and CDR2 YNFKEQ. This CDR3 has 13 residues. The CDR3 loop is CASSQSLAGEQFF.

The chain recombines TRBV14 with TRBJ2-7; lacking DNA, the TRBD2 call made by TCRdb goes unchecked. The CDR3 has 16 amino acids. The germline CDR1 and CDR2 sequences are SGHDN and FVKESK. The chain's CDR3 is CASSQTRTSGSGEQYF.

V usage is TRBV3-1 and J usage is TRBJ1-4. The germline V gene has CDR1 LGHDT and CDR2 YNNKEL (reference sequence). This CDR3 comprises 17 residues. CDR3 sequence reads: CASSQGTHRREGEKLFF.

The chain has TRBV3-1 and TRBJ1-5; TCRdb's D call of TRBD1 is untestable without DNA. Germline V gives CDR1 LGHDT, CDR2 YNNKEL (reference sequence). The length of the CDR3 is 14 residues. CDR3 sequence reads: CASSPYRGNQPQHF.

This sequence joins TRBV25-1 and TRBJ2-7; TCRdb reports TRBD2, a call that lacks DNA to check it against. CDR1 and CDR2 (germline): MGHDK, SYGVNS. The CDR3 loop spans 13 amino acids. CDR3: CASSPPSGQGVYF.

CDR3 region: CASSSLDREGAFF. The rearrangement uses TRBV12-3 or TRBV12-4 and TRBJ1-1; TCRdb outputs TRBD1, but without DNA this stays unchecked. This CDR3 is built from 13 residues.

V gene TRBV20-1 combines with J gene TRBJ1-1. The CDR3 is made up of 13 amino acids. Germline CDR1 DFQATT, CDR2 SNEGSKA (reference sequence). The CDR3 is CSADTGRDTEAFF.

V and J are TRBV5-1 and TRBJ1-2; TCRdb outputs TRBD1, but without DNA this stays unchecked. This CDR3 comprises 13 residues. Germline V lookup: CDR1 SGHRS, CDR2 YFSETQ. CDR3 amino acids: CASSLLGQGGYTF.

The chain carries TRBV18 and TRBJ2-1; TCRdb reports TRBD2, a call that lacks DNA to check it against. This CDR3 has 13 amino acids. Looked up from germline, CDR1 is KGHSH and CDR2 is LQKENI. CDR3 residues: CASSPGPRNEQFF.

The chain uses TRBV12-3 or TRBV12-4 and TRBJ2-2; lacking DNA, the TRBD2 call made by TCRdb goes unchecked. CDR3 length: 19 residues. Here the CDR3 reads CASSFFTPGLDSNTGELFF.

The chain carries TRBV7-2 and TRBJ1-2; lacking DNA, the TRBD1 call made by TCRdb goes unchecked. In germline, CDR1 is SGHTA, CDR2 FQGNSA. CDR3 length: 16 residues. This CDR3 is CASSLLPTGRDYGYTF. Together with reference TRBV7-2 and TRBJ1-2, the CDR3 gives the full variable domain: GAGVSQSPSNKVTEKGKDVELRCDPISGHTALYWYRQSLGQGLEFLIYFQGNSAPDKSGLPSDRFSAERTGGSVSTLTIQRTQQEDSAVYLCASSLLPTGRDYGYTFGSGTRLTVV.

The chain recombines TRBV7-2 with TRBJ2-3; TCRdb calls TRBD1, which cannot be checked without DNA. The CDR3 has 16 amino acids. The germline CDR1 and CDR2 sequences are SGHTA and FQGNSA. This CDR3 reads CASSASGSQGGSQQYF.

V usage is TRBV24-1 and J usage is TRBJ2-1; the D gene TCRdb calls, TRBD2, cannot be checked with no DNA. Looked up from germline, CDR1 is KGHDR and CDR2 is SFDVKD. This CDR3 comprises 18 residues. CDR3 amino acids: CATSDHIGLAGGPHEQFF.

This chain uses TRBV20-1 with TRBJ2-1; checking the TCRdb D call of TRBD2 is not possible without DNA. The V gene's germline CDR1 is DFQATT and CDR2 SNEGSKA (reference sequence). The CDR3 sequence is 14 residues long. The CDR3 sequence: CSAKTSGRSNEQFF.

The J gene is TRBJ2-3, the V gene TRBV5-6; TCRdb names TRBD1, which stays unverified in the absence of DNA. The CDR3 runs 15 residues. Germline V gives CDR1 SGHDT, CDR2 YYEEEE. CDR3 residues: CASSLGQGRADTQYF. Full variable domain (outside the CDR3, taken from reference TRBV5-6 and TRBJ2-3): DAGVTQSPTHLIKTRGQQVTLRCSPKSGHDTVSWYQQALGQGPQFIFQYYEEEERQRGNFPDRFSGHQFPNYSSELNVNALLLGDSALYLCASSLGQGRADTQYFGPGTRLTVL.

The V gene is TRBV5-1, the J gene TRBJ1-4; the D call from TCRdb, TRBD1, cannot be confirmed without DNA. Germline V gene sequence: CDR1 SGHRS, CDR2 YFSETQ. The CDR3 totals 14 residues. CDR3 region: CASTDTATNEKLFF.

This chain joins TRBV10-3 and TRBJ1-1. Germline V lookup: CDR1 ENHRY, CDR2 SYGVKD. CDR3 length equals 12 residues. The CDR3 here is CAISERATEAFF.

This sequence joins TRBV6-2 or TRBV6-3 and TRBJ2-3; without DNA, the TCRdb call of TRBD1 cannot be checked. The CDR3 covers 14 residues. Germline V gene sequence: CDR1 MNHEY, CDR2 SVGEGT. The CDR3: CASSWGESTDTQYF.

V gene TRBV27 combines with J gene TRBJ2-3; TCRdb calls TRBD1, which cannot be checked without DNA. There are 12 residues in the CDR3. Germline loops: CDR1 MNHEY, CDR2 SMNVEV (reference sequence). CDR3 protein: CASLSRADTQYF.

The V call is TRBV6-2 or TRBV6-3, the J call TRBJ1-1. CDR3 length equals 16 residues. The V gene's germline CDR1 is MNHEY and CDR2 SVGEGT. This CDR3 reads CASTLYGGFMNTEAFF.